This T cell receptor (beta chain) was sequenced during a study of T cell responses to AZD1222 COVID-19 vaccine. Study-wide points: Close to half of all spike-specific TCRs reportedly target regions of the variants that are unmutated.

Regarding this clone: Its antigen is not known.

The data were produced by immunoSEQ multiplex PCR, yet TCRdb's version contains in-frame clones alone and is incomplete. The repertoire holds roughly 110,000 clones, with around 89% as singletons. V was shortened by 7 bases and J by 2 bases, with 14 bases between the two germline ends. Germline V lookup: CDR1 SGDLS, CDR2 YYNGEE. The CDR3 totals 14 residues. The sample was peripheral blood, taken on day 0 of AZD1222 vaccination. The chain carries TRBV9 and TRBJ2-3; D possibly matches TRBD1 or TRBD2 (6 bases each). The TCR originated in an adult in good health. Here the CDR3 DNA reads TGTGCCAGCCGGCGGGACACAAACACAGATACGCAGTATTTT. Encoded protein: CASRRDTNTDTQYF.